These 5 T cell receptor beta chains were sequenced from one sample in a study of graft-versus-host responses after intestinal transplantation. Antigen specificity for these receptors is unknown. Repertoires were generated with immunoSEQ multiplex PCR, while TCRdb's copy carries only in-frame clones and drops some. The sample shows 80,000 to 100,000 clones, roughly nine tenths of them seen only once. The source material was unstimulated CD4+ T cells sorted from spleen or lymph node cells, sampled before intestinal transplant. The receptors stem from a human donor who received an intestinal transplant.

The J gene is TRBJ1-5, the V gene TRBV6-6; possible D gene TRBD1, 6 bases. CDR3 length: 16 residues. V was trimmed by 7 bases and J by 0 bases, leaving 16 bases between them. Germline-derived CDR1 and CDR2 are MNHNY and SVGAGI (reference sequence). DNA for the CDR3: TGTGCCAGCACCTGGGGAGGGGGGAGTAGCAATCAGCCCCAGCATTTT. Translating it yields CASTWGGGSSNQPQHF.

Comment on this clone: Other DNA sequences from this sample encode an identical CDR3 as well. The chain couples TRBV5-1 to TRBJ2-5, with 7 nucleotides matching TRBD1. This CDR3 spans 13 amino acids. Germline CDR1 is SGHRS and CDR2 is YFSETQ. The junction had 0 bases not matched to a gene; V was cut back by 0 bases and J by 4 bases. CDR3 DNA: TGCGCCAGCAGCTTGGACAGGGGAGAGACCCAGTACTTC. Translating it yields CASSLDRGETQYF.

The rearrangement uses TRBV7-9 and TRBJ2-5; 10 bases line up with TRBD1. Germline CDR1 SEHNR, CDR2 FQNEAQ (reference sequence). Trimming took 6 bases from V and 2 from J; bases not matched to a gene: 12. This CDR3 contains 17 residues. CDR3 protein: CASRRPGQGLGQETQYF. As DNA, the CDR3 is TGTGCCAGCAGACGACCGGGACAGGGGTTGGGGCAAGAGACCCAGTACTTC. Based on the CDR3 plus reference TRBV7-9 and TRBJ2-5, the full variable domain is DTGVSQNPRHKITKRGQNVTFRCDPISEHNRLYWYRQTLGQGPEFLTYFQNEAQLEKSRLLSDRFSAERPKGSFSTLEIQRTEQGDSAMYLCASRRPGQGLGQETQYFGPGTRLLVL.

This rearrangement joins TRBV5-6 to TRBJ1-2; D perhaps matches TRBD1 (6 bases). Deletions cut 1 base from V and 4 bases from J, with 11 bases between. The germline V gene encodes CDR1 SGHDT and CDR2 YYEEEE. The CDR3 is made up of 14 amino acids. CDR3 region: CASSLPGQSYGYTF. CDR3 nucleotides: TGTGCCAGCAGCTTGCCGGGACAAAGCTATGGCTACACCTTC.

The J gene is TRBJ1-2, the V gene TRBV2; 8 bases fit TRBD1. The germline CDR1 and CDR2 sequences are SNHLY and FYNNEI. J was trimmed by 6 bases and V by 7 bases; bases with no gene match: 4. CDR3 length: 12 residues. The CDR3 region has the DNA TGTGCCAGCAACGTGGACAGGGATGGCTACACCTTC. Protein: CASNVDRDGYTF.